The 26 T cell receptor beta chains listed next were all sequenced from one sample in a study of cytomegalovirus exposure and HLA in healthy donors. PCR used 60 Vbeta primers and 13 Jbeta primers. Sequenced by immunoSEQ multiplex PCR; TCRdb stores in-frame clones only, minus some. The sample carries about 210,000 clones, roughly 80% recorded once. Sequencing used PBMCs. The receptors derive from a man aged 35 to 55 in good health and CMV-seropositive.

The rearrangement links TRBV7-9 to TRBJ2-3; 8 bases match TRBD1. The CDR3 has 15 amino acids. Germline assignment: CDR1 SEHNR and CDR2 FQNEAQ (reference sequence). J was trimmed by 3 bases and V by 2 bases; bases with no gene match: 4. Written as DNA, the CDR3 is TGTGCCAGCAGCTTATCAGGGGGCGCAACAGATACGCAGTATTTT. Translating it yields CASSLSGGATDTQYF.

A word on this clone: Within the sample, other DNA sequences also encode this same CDR3. The chain recombines TRBV9 with TRBJ1-1; D not certain. Germline assignment: CDR1 SGDLS and CDR2 YYNGEE. This CDR3 has 13 residues. Trimming took 0 bases from V and 4 from J, leaving 7 bases between them. The CDR3 bases are TGTGCCAGCAGCGTAGGTCCCGGCACTGAAGCTTTCTTT. Translated, it gives CASSVGPGTEAFF.

The genes are TRBV15 and TRBJ2-7, with 8 bases that match TRBD1. The CDR3 totals 14 residues. After removal of 0 bases from V and 4 bases from J, the junction contained 2 bases not matched to a gene. Looked up from germline, CDR1 is LNHNV and CDR2 is YYDKDF (reference sequence). The CDR3 loop is CATSRENRGYEQYV. CDR3 nucleotide sequence: TGTGCCACCAGCAGAGAAAACAGGGGGTACGAGCAGTACGTC.

V gene TRBV2 combines with J gene TRBJ2-1, with D perhaps TRBD1 (6 bases). This CDR3 spans 16 amino acids. Germline CDR1 and CDR2: SNHLY and FYNNEI. V dropped 3 bases and J dropped 7 bases, with 19 bases sitting between them. The CDR3 DNA sequence: TGTGCCAGCAGTGAGCAACGGATCAGGGGATCGAATGAGCAGTTCTTC. It yields the protein CASSEQRIRGSNEQFF.

The chain uses TRBV6-5 and TRBJ2-1; D not resolved. The CDR3 loop spans 15 amino acids. The germline CDR1 and CDR2 sequences are MNHEY and SVGAGI. The V end lost 0 bases, the J end lost 0 bases, and 6 bases lay between the germline ends. The CDR3 is CASSYSASSYNEQFF. The CDR3 coding sequence is TGTGCCAGCAGTTACTCGGCTAGCTCCTACAATGAGCAGTTCTTC.

The chain links TRBV15 to TRBJ1-5; a possible D gene is TRBD1 (5 bases). CDR1 is LNHNV, CDR2 YYDKDF, per germline (reference sequence). Trimming removed 4 bases from V and 0 bases from J, with 10 bases in between. The CDR3 runs 15 residues. CDR3 sequence: CATSIFGGSNQPQHF. The DNA of the CDR3 is TGTGCCACCAGCATATTCGGGGGTAGCAATCAGCCCCAGCATTTT. The full variable domain, in which reference TRBV15 and TRBJ1-5 provide the parts outside the CDR3, is DAMVIQNPRYQVTQFGKPVTLSCSQTLNHNVMYWYQQKSSQAPKLLFHYYDKDFNNEADTPDNFQSRRPNTSFCFLDIRSPGLGDTAMYLCATSIFGGSNQPQHFGDGTRLSIL.

The chain carries TRBV30 and TRBJ2-5, with 7 bases fitting TRBD1. Per germline, CDR1 GTSNPN and CDR2 SVGIG (reference sequence). The J segment lost 3 bases and the V segment lost 2 bases, leaving 3 bases of the junction unmatched. This CDR3 has 13 residues. The CDR3 DNA follows: TGTGCCTGGAGTCCAGGGACAGAAGAGACCCAGTACTTC. As protein: CAWSPGTEETQYF. The full variable domain, with the rest looked up from reference TRBV30 and TRBJ2-5, is SQTIHQWPATLVQPVGSPLSLECTVEGTSNPNLYWYRQAAGRGLQLLFYSVGIGQISSEVPQNLSASRPQDRQFILSSKKLLLSDSGFYLCAWSPGTEETQYFGPGTRLLVL.

The chain links TRBV2 to TRBJ1-2; 8 positions agree with TRBD1. Trimming at V came to 2 bases and at J to 2 bases, leaving 4 bases not matched to a gene. The CDR3 extends over 15 amino acids. Germline V gene data show CDR1 as SNHLY and CDR2 as FYNNEI. This chain's CDR3 is CASSETTGANYGYTF. CDR3 nucleotide sequence: TGTGCCAGCAGTGAAACGACAGGGGCGAACTATGGCTACACCTTC.

The rearrangement uses TRBV5-6 and TRBJ1-3; TRBD1 is a possible D gene (6 bases). The CDR3 is 17 amino acids. Trimming shortened V by 0 bases and J by 7 bases, and 20 bases separated the two germline ends. Germline V gene lookup returns CDR1 SGHDT and CDR2 YYEEEE. In nucleotides, the CDR3 is TGTGCCAGCAGCTTGGTTAAAGGGGGTGTCGAGAGGAACACCATATATTTT. Amino acids: CASSLVKGGVERNTIYF.

The CDR3 protein is CASSPDRVAQNTIYF. The CDR3 DNA follows: TGTGCCAGCAGCCCGGACAGGGTGGCCCAAAACACCATATATTTT. The V call is TRBV2, the J call TRBJ1-3; TRBD1 matches at 8 bases. The CDR3 spans 15 residues. The junction had 10 bases not matched to a gene; V was cut back by 6 bases and J by 6 bases. Germline V gene sequence: CDR1 SNHLY, CDR2 FYNNEI.

In DNA, the CDR3 is TGTGCCAGCAGCACCATTGACAGTCTCACTAACTATGGCTACACCTTC. Protein product: CASSTIDSLTNYGYTF. This chain links TRBV7-9 with TRBJ1-2, with D maybe TRBD1 (5 bases). CDR1 SEHNR and CDR2 FQNEAQ come from the germline V gene (reference sequence). Trimming shortened V by 5 bases and J by 0 bases, and 16 bases separated the two germline ends. The CDR3 is made up of 16 amino acids. Together with reference TRBV7-9 and TRBJ1-2, the CDR3 gives the full variable domain: DTGVSQNPRHKITKRGQNVTFRCDPISEHNRLYWYRQTLGQGPEFLTYFQNEAQLEKSRLLSDRFSAERPKGSFSTLEIQRTEQGDSAMYLCASSTIDSLTNYGYTFGSGTRLTVV.

The rearrangement joins TRBV7-3 to TRBJ1-1; D unresolved. V shed 2 bases and J shed 5 bases, with 12 bases lying between them. The CDR3 is made up of 14 amino acids. Germline V gene data show CDR1 as SGHTA and CDR2 as FQGTGA. The CDR3 sequence: CASSLVGRGTEAFF. Written as DNA, the CDR3 is TGTGCCAGCAGCTTAGTAGGGCGCGGGACTGAAGCTTTCTTT.

This rearrangement joins TRBV5-1 to TRBJ2-7; 10 nucleotides line up with TRBD2. V dropped 2 bases and J dropped 4; count of bases not matched to a gene: 6. CDR3 size: 15 residues. Germline CDR1 is SGHRS and CDR2 is YFSETQ. The CDR3 bases are TGCGCCAGCAGCTTCAAGCGGGAGGGCTATTACGAGCAGTACTTC. Its translation is CASSFKREGYYEQYF.

This chain connects TRBV6-1 to TRBJ1-2; D unclear. CDR3 size: 14 residues. V lost 3 bases and J lost 7, with 15 bases in between. Germline V gene lookup returns CDR1 MNHNS and CDR2 SASEGT. The CDR3 DNA reads as TGTGCCAGCAGTGAGTTAGTGGGAGTCGGTGGCTACACCTTC. Encoded protein: CASSELVGVGGYTF.

The chain recombines TRBV2 with TRBJ1-1; D not certain. Germline CDR1 is SNHLY and CDR2 is FYNNEI. V gave up 8 bases and J gave up 3 bases, with 13 bases separating them. This CDR3 has 13 amino acids. CDR3 coding DNA: TGTGCCAGCTGTACTTGGGAGGACACTGAAGCTTTCTTT. Amino acids: CASCTWEDTEAFF.

This rearrangement joins TRBV28 to TRBJ1-4, with D tentatively TRBD1 (6 bases). The germline V and J ends were trimmed by 9 bases and 7 bases, with 18 bases remaining between them. The CDR3 covers 14 residues. Looked up from germline, CDR1 is MDHEN and CDR2 is SYDVKM. As DNA, the CDR3 is TGTGCCAGTGGCATTTTCAGGGGTACTGAAAAACTGTTTTTT. It specifies CASGIFRGTEKLFF. The full variable domain, its missing parts supplied by reference TRBV28 and TRBJ1-4, is DVKVTQSSRYLVKRTGEKVFLECVQDMDHENMFWYRQDPGLGLRLIYFSYDVKMKEKGDIPEGYSVSREKKERFSLILESASTNQTSMYLCASGIFRGTEKLFFGSGTQLSVL.

The chain recombines TRBV9 with TRBJ2-7; D is perhaps TRBD1 (7 bases). CDR1 and CDR2 from the germline V gene are SGDLS and YYNGEE. Trimming removed 0 bases at V and 12 bases at J, with 16 bases between. The CDR3 runs to 13 residues. The CDR3 region has the DNA TGTGCCAGCAGCGTAGCATCCAGGGGGGTAGTGTACTTC. Translated: CASSVASRGVVYF.

The chain joins TRBV5-4 to TRBJ1-5; a weak D match, TRBD1 (6 bases). CDR1 and CDR2 from the germline V gene are SGHNT and YYREEE (reference sequence). Deletions cut 3 bases from V and 4 bases from J, with 11 bases between. The CDR3 is made up of 14 amino acids. The CDR3 region has the DNA TGTGCCAGCAGCTACCAGGGGCGGAATCAGCCCCAGCATTTT. Amino acid sequence: CASSYQGRNQPQHF.

The chain combines TRBV2 with TRBJ1-5; D is undetermined. Germline CDR1 SNHLY, CDR2 FYNNEI. Between the trimmed V and J ends, which lost 6 bases and 7 bases, there was a span of 10 bases. The CDR3 is 12 amino acids. The CDR3 here is CASSARSQPQHF. CDR3 in DNA: TGTGCCAGCAGCGCCCGGAGCCAGCCCCAGCATTTT.

This chain links TRBV7-2 with TRBJ2-1, with 10 bases lining up with TRBD2. V trimming: 5 bases; J trimming: 8 bases; junction bases outside the gene matches: 12. From germline, CDR1 is SGHTA and CDR2 FQGNSA. The CDR3 sequence is 16 residues long. The chain's CDR3 is CASSHGRLAGDDEQFF. The CDR3 region has the DNA TGTGCCAGCAGCCATGGTCGGCTAGCGGGAGACGATGAGCAGTTCTTC.

This chain connects TRBV6-1 to TRBJ1-1; D gene unclear. The ends were cut back, 5 bases at V and 6 bases at J, with 7 bases in the middle. The CDR3 consists of 11 residues. Germline V gene data show CDR1 as MNHNS and CDR2 as SASEGT. CDR3 amino acids: CASSYGSEAFF. DNA for the CDR3: TGTGCCAGCAGTTACGGGTCTGAAGCTTTCTTT.

The chain recombines TRBV25-1 with TRBJ1-5, with a tentative D call TRBD1 (5 bases). The CDR3 totals 13 residues. Per the germline V gene, CDR1 is MGHDK and CDR2 is SYGVNS. The V end lost 4 bases, the J end lost 6 bases, and 10 bases lay between the germline ends. The CDR3 loop reads CASSGRGIQPQHF. The CDR3 coding sequence is TGTGCCAGCAGTGGAAGGGGAATTCAGCCCCAGCATTTT.

This sequence joins TRBV6-1 and TRBJ2-3, with D unclear. The germline CDR1 and CDR2 sequences are MNHNS and SASEGT. The CDR3 runs to 12 residues. V dropped 3 bases and J dropped 5 bases, with 6 bases sitting between them. Here the CDR3 DNA reads TGTGCCAGCAGTGACCTAGGAGATACGCAGTATTTT. Translated, it gives CASSDLGDTQYF.

The CDR3 protein is CASSLPSGRLNEQFF. The CDR3 coding sequence is TGCGCCAGCAGCTTGCCTAGCGGGAGGTTGAATGAGCAGTTCTTC. The gene calls are TRBV5-1 and TRBJ2-1; 11 nucleotides align to TRBD2. The junction had 4 bases not matched to a gene; V was cut back by 1 base and J by 7 bases. Germline V gene lookup returns CDR1 SGHRS and CDR2 YFSETQ. The CDR3 has 15 residues.

As concerns this clone: Different DNA sequences within this sample yield the same CDR3. This chain connects TRBV5-1 to TRBJ1-5; possible D gene TRBD1, 5 bases. This CDR3 region has 14 residues. CDR1 and CDR2 from the germline V gene are SGHRS and YFSETQ. V lost 0 bases and J 3 bases, leaving 7 bases between the germline ends. The CDR3 nucleotides read TGCGCCAGCAGCTTGGGGGGGGTCAATCAGCCCCAGCATTTT. It encodes CASSLGGVNQPQHF. Together with reference TRBV5-1 and TRBJ1-5, the CDR3 gives the full variable domain: KAGVTQTPRYLIKTRGQQVTLSCSPISGHRSVSWYQQTPGQGLQFLFEYFSETQRNKGNFPGRFSGRQFSNSRSEMNVSTLELGDSALYLCASSLGGVNQPQHFGDGTRLSIL.

V is TRBV19 and J is TRBJ2-3, with TRBD2 identical over 8 bases. V shed 1 base, J shed 3 bases, and the junction held 3 bases outside the gene matches. The CDR3 is made up of 15 amino acids. Germline V gene data show CDR1 as LNHDA and CDR2 as SQIVND (reference sequence). The CDR3 protein is CASSIGREVTDTQYF. CDR3 sequence (DNA): TGTGCCAGTAGTATAGGGCGGGAGGTGACAGATACGCAGTATTTT.